A selection of T cell receptor beta chains follows, all from one sample in a study of T-cell reconstitution after alpha-beta-depleted transplantation in children. TCRdb analysed the PCR reads with MiXCR anew, one entry per CDR3 protein. Among 250,000 to 400,000 distinct CDR3 sequences listed, around 25% were seen once. The sample was PBMCs, mostly from graft donor cells, taken 180 days after TCRalphabeta/CD19-depleted stem cell transplant. Receptor source: a male patient between 10 and 17 years old who had a stem cell transplant for acute lymphoblastic leukemia, so the T cells may come from the graft donor. The CDR3 runs from the conserved cysteine through the conserved F or W. Fields, in order: clone size, CDR3 length, J gene, D gene, V gene, CDR3 DNA, CDR3 protein. A D gene is named only where the DNA matches it firmly. Clone size, where shown, is once, few, many, or a class for clones that have expanded.

>many|12|TRBJ2-5|NA|TRBV5-1
TGCGCCAGCAGCTTGGCCCAAGAGACCCAGTACTTC
CASSLAQETQYF
>few|14|TRBJ2-7|NA|TRBV13
TGTGCCAGCAGCTACCGGGCCGGGAACTACGAGCAGTACTTC
CASSYRAGNYEQYF
>few|15|TRBJ2-1|TRBD2|TRBV20-1
TGCAGTGCTCCCCCGGGACTAGCGGGAGAGGCTGAGCAGTTCTTC
CSAPPGLAGEAEQFF
>NA|12|TRBJ2-7|NA|TRBV6-6
TGTGCCAGCAGTTACGGGCAAAACGAGCAGTACTTC
CASSYGQNEQYF
>NA|15|TRBJ2-3|TRBD2|TRBV2
TGTGCCAGCAGCCTTCCGGGCCCCGGGAGGGAGACGCAGTATTTT
CASSLPGPGRETQYF
>NA|17|TRBJ2-1|NA|TRBV7-9
TGTGCCAGCAGCTCGAGCACCTTGGGCAGGGGCTACAATGAGCAGTTCTTC
CASSSSTLGRGYNEQFF
>few|18|TRBJ2-1|TRBD2|TRBV6-2/TRBV6-3
TGTGCCAGCAGTTACTCAAGGCCTAGCGGGTGGTCCTACAATGAGCAGTTCTTC
CASSYSRPSGWSYNEQFF
>NA|15|TRBJ2-7|TRBD1|TRBV6-1
TGTGCCAGCAGCCGGACAGGGCGAAGGGACTACGAGCAGTACTTC
CASSRTGRRDYEQYF
>NA|14|TRBJ2-3|TRBD2|TRBV20-1
TGCAGTGCTAGAACTAGCGGGAGGGTGCATACGCAGTATTTT
CSARTSGRVHTQYF
>NA|14|TRBJ2-7|NA|TRBV5-1
TGCGCCAGCAGTTTTGGGGACGGGACCTACGAGCAGTACTTC
CASSFGDGTYEQYF
>many|14|TRBJ2-5|NA|TRBV5-1
TGCGCCAGCAGCAATACTTGGGGTGGAGAGACCCAGTACTTC
CASSNTWGGETQYF
>few|13|TRBJ2-1|NA|TRBV20-1
TGCAGTGCTCGCCCCCAGCAGGGCAATGAGCAGTTCTTC
CSARPQQGNEQFF
>NA|13|TRBJ2-1|TRBD2|TRBV6-6
TGTGCCAGCAGGGTAGCGGGAGCCGATGAGCAGTTCTTC
CASRVAGADEQFF
>NA|14|TRBJ2-3|NA|TRBV10-1
TGCGCCAGCAGTGATCAGTGGGCCACAGATACGCAGTATTTT
CASSDQWATDTQYF
>NA|14|TRBJ2-1|TRBD1|TRBV27
TGTGCCAGCAGGGGGGACAGGTTGGTTGGCCAGCAGTTCTTC
CASRGDRLVGQQFF
>NA|14|TRBJ2-5|TRBD2|TRBV2
TGTGCCAGCAGATGGACTAGCCCCCAAGAGACCCAGTACTTC
CASRWTSPQETQYF
>few|14|TRBJ2-5|TRBD2|TRBV4-1
TGCGCCAGCAGCCAAGTAGGCGGGAGGGAGACCCAGTACTTC
CASSQVGGRETQYF
>many|13|TRBJ1-1|NA|TRBV6-4
TGTGCCAGCAGTGCTACAGTGAACACTGAAGCTTTCTTT
CASSATVNTEAFF
>NA|15|TRBJ2-5|NA|TRBV27
TGTGCCAGCAAGATGGGGAGGGGGTACCAAGAGACCCAGTACTTC
CASKMGRGYQETQYF
>NA|17|TRBJ1-2|NA|TRBV12-3/TRBV12-4
TGTGCCAGCAGTCCTCAGGGCCTGACTCTCCTTAACTATGGCTACACCTTC
CASSPQGLTLLNYGYTF
>few|16|TRBJ2-7|TRBD2|TRBV7-4
TGTGCCAGCAGCTTAGCAGGCCCAGCGGGGGCCTACGAGCAGTACTTC
CASSLAGPAGAYEQYF
>NA|15|TRBJ2-1|TRBD1|TRBV7-3
TGTGCCAGCAGCTCGACAGGGCTACACGGGAATGAGCCGTTCTTC
CASSSTGLHGNEPFF
>NA|15|TRBJ2-2|NA|TRBV7-7
TGTGCCAGCAGCTTAGATGGGCCCTACACCGGGGAGCTGTTTTTT
CASSLDGPYTGELFF
>many|14|TRBJ2-2|NA|TRBV30
TGTGCCTGGAGTGAACTAGTGAACACCGGGGAGCTGTTTTTT
CAWSELVNTGELFF
>many|15|TRBJ2-1|TRBD2|TRBV12-3/TRBV12-4
TGTGCCAGCAGCCTGAGGGGGCGGGAGGGCAATGAGCAGTTCTTC
CASSLRGREGNEQFF
>few|13|TRBJ1-2|NA|TRBV5-6
TGTGCCAGCAGCTCGACACTCTGGGGCGGCTACACCTTC
CASSSTLWGGYTF
>NA|17|TRBJ1-1|NA|TRBV5-8
TGTGCCAGCAGCTTGGTGATTGGGTCCGGGTTTAAGGCTGAAGCTTTCTTT
CASSLVIGSGFKAEAFF
>few|16|TRBJ1-3|NA|TRBV5-5
TGTGCCAGCAGCCCCTCCGTCCTTGGCTCTGGAAACACCATATATTTT
CASSPSVLGSGNTIYF